These 13 T cell receptor beta chains were all obtained from the same sample, sequenced in a study of shared T cell receptors in the human thymus. Method: immunoSEQ multiplex PCR; TCRdb's copy keeps in-frame clones and lacks some. Seen here are 640,000 or so clones, about 89% observed once, and the top ten hold under 0.01%. This same sample was also part of a study on human thymus T cells.

Material: thymocytes. The receptors originated from a boy under two years old with a congenital heart defect.

This chain uses TRBV12-5 with TRBJ2-5; 7 bases align to TRBD1. Germline CDR1 and CDR2: LGHNT and FRNRAP. This CDR3 comprises 16 residues. Unmatched junction bases numbered 8, after V lost 4 bases and J lost 0 bases. CDR3 nucleotides: TGTGCTAGTGGTTCGCCCGGGACAGCGTACCAAGAGACCCAGTACTTC. Encoded protein: CASGSPGTAYQETQYF.

The rearrangement uses TRBV11-2 and TRBJ1-6, with a weak D call TRBD1 (6 bases). CDR1 and CDR2 from the germline V gene are SGHAT and FQNNGV. CDR3 length equals 14 residues. Trimming took 5 bases from V and 7 from J, leaving 12 bases between them. CDR3 sequence (DNA): TGTGCCAGCAGCATACAGGGCGGGAATTCACCCCTCCACTTT. This encodes CASSIQGGNSPLHF.

This sequence joins TRBV11-2 and TRBJ2-7, with 10 bases aligning to TRBD2. The germline CDR1 and CDR2 sequences are SGHAT and FQNNGV. The CDR3 spans 19 residues. Trimming cost V 3 bases and J 0 bases; bases outside gene matches: 14. The CDR3 DNA sequence: TGTGCCAGCAGCTTTACGCCTAGCGGGGGCCTATGGGACTCCTACGAGCAGTACTTC. This sequence encodes CASSFTPSGGLWDSYEQYF.

The V gene is TRBV9, the J gene TRBJ2-2; D remains unclear. The CDR3 contains 15 residues. The germline V and J ends were trimmed by 4 bases and 1 base, with 11 bases remaining between them. From germline, CDR1 is SGDLS and CDR2 YYNGEE. CDR3 sequence reads: CASSPGQVNTGELFF. The DNA for the CDR3 is TGTGCCAGCAGCCCTGGGCAGGTGAACACCGGGGAGCTGTTTTTT. The whole variable domain, filled in from reference TRBV9 and TRBJ2-2, reads DSGVTQTPKHLITATGQRVTLRCSPRSGDLSVYWYQQSLDQGLQFLIQYYNGEERAKGNILERFSAQQFPDLHSELNLSSLELGDSALYFCASSPGQVNTGELFFGEGSRLTVL.

The rearrangement joins TRBV2 to TRBJ1-4; no reliable D call. The CDR3 loop spans 15 amino acids. Trimming removed 3 bases from V and 7 bases from J, with 15 bases in between. The germline V gene has CDR1 SNHLY and CDR2 FYNNEI. CDR3 DNA: TGTGCCAGCAGTGATAGGCAGCAGGTGGCTGAAAAACTGTTTTTT. This codes for CASSDRQQVAEKLFF.

V gene TRBV14 combines with J gene TRBJ2-3; TRBD1 might be the D (6 bases). The germline V gene has CDR1 SGHDN and CDR2 FVKESK. This CDR3 is built from 15 residues. Deletions cut 3 bases from V and 5 bases from J, with 15 bases between. This CDR3 is CASSHRGSRGDTQYF. CDR3 sequence (DNA): TGTGCCAGCAGCCACAGGGGAAGTCGGGGAGATACGCAGTATTTT.

This chain connects TRBV7-2 to TRBJ1-2; 10 bases align to TRBD1. J gave up 6 bases and V 2 bases, and 12 bases lay outside the gene matches. The germline V gene encodes CDR1 SGHTA and CDR2 FQGNSA. The CDR3 has 17 amino acids. The CDR3 nucleotides are TGTGCCAGCAGCTTACCCCGTGGGGACAGGGGAGCCCATGGCTACACCTTC. It codes for CASSLPRGDRGAHGYTF.

The V call is TRBV6-5, the J call TRBJ2-3; 10 bases are a match to TRBD2. The CDR3 totals 15 residues. The germline CDR1 and CDR2 sequences are MNHEY and SVGAGI. After removal of 6 bases from V and 5 bases from J, the junction contained 8 bases not matched to a gene. The CDR3 nucleotides are TGTGCCAGCAGCTCTAGCGGGAGAGGATTAGATACGCAGTATTTT. This translates into CASSSSGRGLDTQYF.

V usage is TRBV7-8 and J usage is TRBJ2-7; TRBD2 might be the D (5 bases). Germline loops: CDR1 SGHVS, CDR2 FQNEAQ. V was cut by 6 bases and J by 1 base, with 22 bases left in between. The CDR3 is made up of 17 amino acids. CDR3 region: CASRKTQLAGGSYEQYF. The CDR3 region has the DNA TGTGCCAGCAGAAAAACGCAACTGGCGGGCGGATCCTACGAGCAGTACTTC.

The chain carries TRBV19 and TRBJ1-3; D ambiguous. The length of the CDR3 is 14 residues. Germline-derived CDR1 and CDR2 are LNHDA and SQIVND (reference sequence). V lost 5 bases and J 3 bases, leaving 11 bases between the germline ends. Written as DNA, the CDR3 is TGTGCCAGTAGTTCCCGGACTGGTGGAAACACCATATATTTT. Translating gives CASSSRTGGNTIYF.

The chain has TRBV6-1 and TRBJ1-2; 7 bases match TRBD1. The CDR3 is 14 residues long. The trim removed 6 bases at V and 8 bases at J, leaving 12 bases unmatched. CDR1 is MNHNS and CDR2 is SASEGT in the germline V gene. This CDR3 reads CASRGDSPSEGYTF. The CDR3 coding sequence is TGTGCCAGCAGGGGGGACAGCCCTTCGGAAGGCTACACCTTC.

The CDR3: CASSLGHKDRGDGYTF. CDR3 in DNA: TGTGCCAGCAGCTTAGGGCATAAGGACAGGGGAGATGGCTACACCTTC. The gene calls are TRBV7-9 and TRBJ1-2; 9 positions match TRBD1. This CDR3 contains 16 residues. Looked up from germline, CDR1 is SEHNR and CDR2 is FQNEAQ (reference sequence). V gave up 1 base and J gave up 6 bases; unmatched junction bases: 9.

The rearrangement links TRBV6-1 to TRBJ1-4; 10 bases map to TRBD1. CDR3 size: 14 residues. The J segment lost 6 bases and the V segment lost 6 bases, leaving 4 bases of the junction unmatched. Germline CDR1 and CDR2: MNHNS and SASEGT. The CDR3 DNA is TGTGCCAGCAGAGACAGGGGGCGGGATGAAAAACTGTTTTTT. It specifies CASRDRGRDEKLFF.